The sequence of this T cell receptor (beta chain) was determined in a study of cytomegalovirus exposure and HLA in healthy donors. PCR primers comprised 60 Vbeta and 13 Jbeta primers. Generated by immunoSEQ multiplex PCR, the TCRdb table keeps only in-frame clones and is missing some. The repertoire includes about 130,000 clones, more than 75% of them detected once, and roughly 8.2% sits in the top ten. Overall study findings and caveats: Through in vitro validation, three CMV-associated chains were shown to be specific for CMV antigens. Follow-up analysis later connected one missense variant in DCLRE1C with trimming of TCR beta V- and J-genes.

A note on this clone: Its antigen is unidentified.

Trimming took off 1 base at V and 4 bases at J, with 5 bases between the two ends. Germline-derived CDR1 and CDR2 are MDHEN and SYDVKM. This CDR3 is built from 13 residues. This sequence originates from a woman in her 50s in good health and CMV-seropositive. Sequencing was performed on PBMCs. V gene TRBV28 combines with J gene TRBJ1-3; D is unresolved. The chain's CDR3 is CASSLSGGNTIYF. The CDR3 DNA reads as TGTGCCAGCAGTTTATCCGGGGGAAACACCATATATTTT.